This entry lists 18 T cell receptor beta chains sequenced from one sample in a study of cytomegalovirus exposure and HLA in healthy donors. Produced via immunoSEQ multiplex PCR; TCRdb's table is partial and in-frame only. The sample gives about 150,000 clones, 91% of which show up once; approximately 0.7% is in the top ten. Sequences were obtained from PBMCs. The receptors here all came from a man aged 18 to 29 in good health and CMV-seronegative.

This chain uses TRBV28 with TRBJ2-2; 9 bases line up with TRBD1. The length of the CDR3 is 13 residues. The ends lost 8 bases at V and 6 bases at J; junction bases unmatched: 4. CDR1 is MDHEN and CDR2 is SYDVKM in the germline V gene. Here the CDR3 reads CASENRGPGELFF. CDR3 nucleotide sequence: TGTGCCAGCGAAAACAGGGGGCCCGGGGAGCTGTTTTTT.

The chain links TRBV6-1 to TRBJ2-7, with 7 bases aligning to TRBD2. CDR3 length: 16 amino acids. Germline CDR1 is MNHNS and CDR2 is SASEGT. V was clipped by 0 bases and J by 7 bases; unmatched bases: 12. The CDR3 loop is CASSEAEWLRRGEQYV. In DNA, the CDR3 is TGTGCCAGCAGTGAAGCGGAGTGGCTGCGGCGGGGGGAGCAGTACGTC.

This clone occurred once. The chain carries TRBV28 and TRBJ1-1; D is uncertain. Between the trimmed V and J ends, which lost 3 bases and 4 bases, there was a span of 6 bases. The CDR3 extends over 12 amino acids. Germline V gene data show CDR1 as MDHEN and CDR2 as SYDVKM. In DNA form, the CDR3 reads TGTGCCAGCAGTTTGAGCGGCACTGAAGCTTTCTTT. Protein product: CASSLSGTEAFF.

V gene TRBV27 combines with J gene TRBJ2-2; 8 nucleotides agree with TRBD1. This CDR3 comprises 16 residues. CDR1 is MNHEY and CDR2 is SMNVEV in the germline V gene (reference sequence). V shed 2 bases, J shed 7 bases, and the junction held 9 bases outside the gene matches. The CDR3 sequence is CASSLRGQVIIGELFF. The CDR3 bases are TGTGCCAGCAGTTTACGGGGACAGGTTATCATCGGGGAGCTGTTTTTT.

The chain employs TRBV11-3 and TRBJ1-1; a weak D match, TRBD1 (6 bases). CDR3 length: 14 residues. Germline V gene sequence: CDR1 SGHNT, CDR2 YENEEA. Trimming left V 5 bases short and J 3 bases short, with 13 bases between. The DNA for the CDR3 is TGTGCCAGCAGCACTGTCGGACAGCACACTGAAGCTTTCTTT. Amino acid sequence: CASSTVGQHTEAFF.

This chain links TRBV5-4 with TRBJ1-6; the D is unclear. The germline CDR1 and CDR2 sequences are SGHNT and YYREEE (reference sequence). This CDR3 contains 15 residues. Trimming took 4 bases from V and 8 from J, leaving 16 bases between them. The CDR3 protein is CASSPNSDHYSPLHF. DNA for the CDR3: TGTGCCAGCAGCCCCAATAGCGACCATTATTCACCCCTCCACTTT.

CDR3 sequence: CASSSEGIYEQYV. Here the CDR3 DNA reads TGTGCCAGCAGCTCGGAGGGCATCTACGAGCAGTACGTC. The chain combines TRBV5-4 with TRBJ2-7; D possibly corresponds to TRBD2 (6 bases). Trimming left V 3 bases short and J 3 bases short, with 10 bases between. CDR3 size: 13 residues. CDR1 and CDR2 (germline): SGHNT, YYREEE (reference sequence).

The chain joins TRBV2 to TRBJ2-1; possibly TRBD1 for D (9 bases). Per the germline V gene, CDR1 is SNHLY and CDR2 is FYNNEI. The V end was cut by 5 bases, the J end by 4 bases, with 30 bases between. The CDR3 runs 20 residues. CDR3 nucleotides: TGTGCCAGCAGTCCGGGAGGGGGGAATACGGACAGGGGATATTACAATGAGCAGTTCTTC. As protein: CASSPGGGNTDRGYYNEQFF.

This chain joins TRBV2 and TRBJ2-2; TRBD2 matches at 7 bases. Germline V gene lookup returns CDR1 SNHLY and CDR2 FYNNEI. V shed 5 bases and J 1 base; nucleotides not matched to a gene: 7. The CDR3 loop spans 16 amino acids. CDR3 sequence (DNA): TGTGCCAGCAGTCAAACTAGCGCGCAGAACACCGGGGAGCTGTTTTTT. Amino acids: CASSQTSAQNTGELFF. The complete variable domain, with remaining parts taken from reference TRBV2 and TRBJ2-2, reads EPEVTQTPSHQVTQMGQEVILRCVPISNHLYFYWYRQILGQKVEFLVSFYNNEISEKSEIFDDQFSVERPDGSNFTLKIRSTKLEDSAMYFCASSQTSAQNTGELFFGEGSRLTVL.

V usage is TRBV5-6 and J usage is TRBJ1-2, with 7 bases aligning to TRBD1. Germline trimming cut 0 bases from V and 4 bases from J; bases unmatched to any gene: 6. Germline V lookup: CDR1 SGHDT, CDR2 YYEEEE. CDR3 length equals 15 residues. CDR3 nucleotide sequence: TGTGCCAGCAGCTTGGCAGGCAGGGGGTCCTATGGCTACACCTTC. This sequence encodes CASSLAGRGSYGYTF.

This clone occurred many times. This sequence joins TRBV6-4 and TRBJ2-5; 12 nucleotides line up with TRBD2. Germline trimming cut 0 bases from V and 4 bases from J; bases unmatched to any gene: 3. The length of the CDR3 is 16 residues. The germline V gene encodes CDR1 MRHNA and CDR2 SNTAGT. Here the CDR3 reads CASSDSASGGAETQYF. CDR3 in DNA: TGTGCCAGCAGTGACTCAGCTAGCGGGGGGGCAGAGACCCAGTACTTC.

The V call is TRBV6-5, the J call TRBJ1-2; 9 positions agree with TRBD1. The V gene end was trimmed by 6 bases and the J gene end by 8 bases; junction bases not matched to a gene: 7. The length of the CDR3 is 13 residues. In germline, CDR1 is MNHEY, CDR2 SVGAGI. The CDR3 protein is CASRPPTGGGYTF. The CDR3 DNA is TGTGCCAGCAGGCCGCCGACAGGGGGAGGCTACACCTTC.

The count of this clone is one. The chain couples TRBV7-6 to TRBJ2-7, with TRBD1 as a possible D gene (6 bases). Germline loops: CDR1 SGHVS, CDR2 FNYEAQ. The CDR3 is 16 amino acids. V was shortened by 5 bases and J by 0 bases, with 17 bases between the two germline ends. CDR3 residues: CASSLSPGQSSYEQYF. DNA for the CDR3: TGTGCCAGCAGCCTATCCCCCGGACAGAGCTCCTACGAGCAGTACTTC. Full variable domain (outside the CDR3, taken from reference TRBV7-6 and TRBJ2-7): GAGVSQSPRYKVTKRGQDVALRCDPISGHVSLYWYRQALGQGPEFLTYFNYEAQQDKSGLPNDRFSAERPEGSISTLTIQRTEQRDSAMYRCASSLSPGQSSYEQYFGPGTRLTVT.

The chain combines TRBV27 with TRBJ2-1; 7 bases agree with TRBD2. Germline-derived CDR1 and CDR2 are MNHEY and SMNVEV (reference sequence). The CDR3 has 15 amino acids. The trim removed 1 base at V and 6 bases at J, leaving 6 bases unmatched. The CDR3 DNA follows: TGTGCCAGCAGTTTATGGCGGGAGTGGGGCAATGAGCAGTTCTTC. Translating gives CASSLWREWGNEQFF.

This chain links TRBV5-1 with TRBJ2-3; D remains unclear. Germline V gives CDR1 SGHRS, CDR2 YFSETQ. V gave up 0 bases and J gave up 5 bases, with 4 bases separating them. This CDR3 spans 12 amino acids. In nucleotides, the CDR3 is TGCGCCAGCAGCTTGGCCCAAGATACGCAGTATTTT. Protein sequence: CASSLAQDTQYF.

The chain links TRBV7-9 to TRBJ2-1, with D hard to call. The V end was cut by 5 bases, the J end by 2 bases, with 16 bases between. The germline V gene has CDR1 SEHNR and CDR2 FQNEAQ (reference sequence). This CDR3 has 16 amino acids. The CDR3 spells CASSPNTMSAYNEQFF. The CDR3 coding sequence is TGTGCCAGCAGCCCAAATACGATGAGCGCCTACAATGAGCAGTTCTTC.

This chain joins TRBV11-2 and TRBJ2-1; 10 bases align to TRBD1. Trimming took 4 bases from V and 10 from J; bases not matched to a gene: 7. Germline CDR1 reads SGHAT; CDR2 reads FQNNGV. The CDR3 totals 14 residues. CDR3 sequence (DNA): TGTGCCAGCAGCTCGATTAGGACAGGGGGGGAGCAGTTCTTC. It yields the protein CASSSIRTGGEQFF.

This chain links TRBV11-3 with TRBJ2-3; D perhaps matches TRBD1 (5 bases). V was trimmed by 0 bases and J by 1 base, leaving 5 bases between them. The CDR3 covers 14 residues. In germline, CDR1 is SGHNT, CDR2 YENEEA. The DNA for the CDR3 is TGTGCCAGCAGCTTAGAACAGGGCACAGATACGCAGTATTTT. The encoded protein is CASSLEQGTDTQYF.